This TCR beta chain was sequenced for a study of shared clonotypes between healthy human individuals. The CDR3 has 13 amino acids. Trimming removed 6 bases at V and 4 bases at J, with 12 bases between. From germline, CDR1 is MNHEY and CDR2 SVGAGI. Around 310 ng DNA, tens of thousands of T cell genomes, went into unsorted PBMC replicate PCRs. Source study methods: ImmunoSEQ supplied junction-only sequences lacking quality scores, so filtering was different. The repertoire was sequenced with immunoSEQ multiplex PCR; TCRdb's copy has only in-frame clones and lacks some. V, J and clone size were drawn from that table, and D and trimming were deduced from the DNA. The table has some 470,000 clones, about three quarters seen once.

The source of this sequence is a woman between 40 and 55 years old in good health. Some clones in this sample may be carry-over from other donors' samples. Sequencing was carried out using PBMCs. The rearrangement uses TRBV6-5 and TRBJ2-5; D call uncertain. CDR3 protein: CASRPHSAETQYF. For the CDR3, the DNA is TGTGCCAGCAGGCCCCACTCAGCAGAGACCCAGTACTTC.